The rows below give T cell receptor beta chains drawn from one sample of a study of cytomegalovirus exposure and HLA in healthy donors. The method was immunoSEQ multiplex PCR; TCRdb's version includes in-frame clones alone and lacks a portion of them. The sample table sets out approximately 110,000 clones. Sequenced input: PBMCs. The origin of the receptors is a man aged 35-49 years in good health and CMV-seropositive. Each CDR3 is given with its conserved first and last residue. The order of the fields is V gene, CDR3 protein.

TRBV14 | CASSPWTGSSYEQYF
TRBV19 | CASSALRKEKLFF
TRBV6-5 | CASKTQADRAYEQYF
TRBV6-5 | CASSPGFRGTNEQFF
TRBV6-6 | CASSYPGQGQYEQYF
TRBV19 | CASSRPPGGQPQHF
TRBV5-1 | CASSLERSMGYTF
TRBV28 | CASSLIGSYVYEQYF
TRBV5-4 | CASSQTGQGPYEQYF
TRBV28 | CASSLTREKMNEQFF
TRBV11-2 | CASRTTGTAHNEQFF
TRBV28 | CASSLPLRGLVKYEQYF
TRBV10-1 | CASSSGLAGADTQYF
TRBV5-3 | CARMTGSLYF
TRBV5-1 | CASSPGQSNSDTQYF
TRBV19 | CASSGARGQETQYF
TRBV28 | CASSWTGVYGYTF